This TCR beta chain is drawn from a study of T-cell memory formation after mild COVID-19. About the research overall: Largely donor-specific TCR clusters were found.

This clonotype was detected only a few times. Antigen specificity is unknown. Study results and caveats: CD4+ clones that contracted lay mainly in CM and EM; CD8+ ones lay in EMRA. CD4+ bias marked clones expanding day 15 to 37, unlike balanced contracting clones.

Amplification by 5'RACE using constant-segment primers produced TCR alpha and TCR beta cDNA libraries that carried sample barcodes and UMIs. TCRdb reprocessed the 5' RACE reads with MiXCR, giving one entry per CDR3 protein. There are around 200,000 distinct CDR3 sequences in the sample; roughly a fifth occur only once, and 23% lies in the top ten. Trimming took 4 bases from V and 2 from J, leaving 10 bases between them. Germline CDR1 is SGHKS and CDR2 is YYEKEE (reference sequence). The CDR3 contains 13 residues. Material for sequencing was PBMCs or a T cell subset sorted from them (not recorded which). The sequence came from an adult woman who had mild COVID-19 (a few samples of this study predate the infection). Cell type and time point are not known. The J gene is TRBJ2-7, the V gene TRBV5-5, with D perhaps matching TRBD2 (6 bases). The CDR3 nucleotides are TGTGCCAGCAGCCTAGCGCCTACCTACGAGCAGTACTTC. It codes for CASSLAPTYEQYF.